A selection of T cell receptor beta chains follows, all from one sample in a study of neurological immune-mediated disorders. MiXCR, run by TCRdb on the 5' RACE reads, gives a single entry per CDR3 protein. In the table there are more than 25,000 distinct CDR3 sequences, roughly a sixth of which are singletons. Input material: CD4+ T cells from blood. The receptor source for this set is a female donor with HTLV-1-associated myelopathy (HAM/TSP). CDR3s include the opening cysteine and the closing phenylalanine or tryptophan. A D gene is named only where the DNA matches it firmly. Only part of the rows carry a size: once, few, many, or a class if the clone is expanded.

clone_size: many; d_call: TRBD1; j_call: TRBJ1-1; v_call: TRBV18; cdr3_aa: CASSQNRGNTEAFF; cdr3_nt: TGTGCCAGCTCACAAAACAGGGGGAACACTGAAGCTTTCTTT
clone_size: many; d_call: TRBD1; j_call: TRBJ2-3; v_call: TRBV20-1; cdr3_aa: CSASRTGEEDTQYF; cdr3_nt: TGCAGTGCTAGCAGGACAGGGGAGGAGGATACGCAGTATTTT
clone_size: .; d_call: .; j_call: TRBJ2-1; v_call: TRBV25-1; cdr3_aa: CASSQFNEQFF; cdr3_nt: TGTGCCAGCAGTCAATTTAATGAGCAGTTCTTC
clone_size: many; d_call: TRBD2; j_call: TRBJ2-1; v_call: TRBV7-9; cdr3_aa: CASSLGTSGRQFF; cdr3_nt: TGTGCCAGCAGCCTCGGGACTAGCGGGAGGCAGTTCTTC
clone_size: many; d_call: .; j_call: TRBJ2-2; v_call: TRBV20-1; cdr3_aa: CSASLTRTGELFF; cdr3_nt: TGCAGTGCTAGCTTAACTAGGACCGGGGAGCTGTTTTTT
clone_size: many; d_call: .; j_call: TRBJ2-3; v_call: TRBV20-1; cdr3_aa: CSAPDMLLSTDTQYF; cdr3_nt: TGCAGTGCTCCGGACATGCTACTAAGCACAGATACGCAGTATTTT
clone_size: many; d_call: .; j_call: TRBJ2-2; v_call: TRBV20-1; cdr3_aa: CSASRSSGELFF; cdr3_nt: TGCAGTGCTAGTCGGTCCTCTGGGGAGCTGTTTTTT
clone_size: many; d_call: .; j_call: TRBJ2-3; v_call: TRBV7-2; cdr3_aa: CASSLAGAYTDTQYF; cdr3_nt: TGTGCCAGCAGCTTAGCGGGGGCGTACACAGATACGCAGTATTTT
clone_size: many; d_call: .; j_call: TRBJ1-2; v_call: TRBV20-1; cdr3_aa: CSARDSRAEGYTF; cdr3_nt: TGCAGTGCTAGAGATAGCAGGGCGGAAGGCTACACCTTC
clone_size: .; d_call: TRBD1; j_call: TRBJ1-1; v_call: TRBV29-1; cdr3_aa: CSDRGQSMNTEAFF; cdr3_nt: TGCAGCGACCGGGGACAGTCTATGAACACTGAAGCTTTCTTT
clone_size: many; d_call: TRBD1; j_call: TRBJ1-2; v_call: TRBV12-3/TRBV12-4; cdr3_aa: CASRGTGEDYGYTF; cdr3_nt: TGTGCCAGCAGGGGGACAGGGGAGGACTATGGCTACACCTTC